This T cell receptor (beta chain) is drawn from a study of T-cell reconstitution after alpha-beta-depleted transplantation in children. V was pared by 5 bases and J by 3 bases, with 14 bases between. Germline CDR1 and CDR2: SEHNR and FQNEAQ (reference sequence). CDR3 length: 14 amino acids. This clonotype was observed at least ten times. The authors prepared the TCRbeta library with unique molecular identifiers. Each CDR3 protein is one row after TCRdb ran MiXCR on the PCR reads. This repertoire shows 100,000 to 120,000 distinct CDR3 sequences, approximately 10% found once; its top ten account for about 8.8%.

The chain couples TRBV7-9 to TRBJ2-7; D gene unclear. This TCR was recovered from a human donor who donated a stem cell graft to a child with acute lymphoblastic leukemia. The specimen was PBMCs from the stem cell graft donor, collected from the stem cell graft. CDR3 sequence reads: CASSPGPGYYEQYF. In DNA form, the CDR3 reads TGTGCCAGCAGCCCCGGCCCCGGATACTACGAGCAGTACTTC.